This T cell receptor (beta chain) was documented in a study of early T cells in non-severe SARS-CoV-2 infection. CDR3 length: 15 amino acids. Unmatched junction bases numbered 10, after V lost 10 bases and J lost 1 base. Germline assignment: CDR1 MNHEY and CDR2 SVGAGI. The table lists this clonotype with a few counts. Antigen unknown. Tagging with unique molecular identifiers was applied to individual cDNA molecules. TCRdb itself ran the 5' RACE reads through MiXCR, one entry per CDR3 protein. Found here are approximately 38,000 distinct CDR3 sequences, over 3.5% of them singletons; the top ten hold 4.8%. Overall study results and limits: Missing private and CD4 specificities, VDJdb matching favored anti-spike CD8 responses.

The chain has TRBV6-5 and TRBJ2-7, with 10 bases aligning to TRBD1. This clonotype was obtained from an adult who was a healthcare worker with PCR-confirmed SARS-CoV-2 infection or an uninfected control (not recorded which). Sequenced sample: whole blood. In DNA, the CDR3 is TGTGCCACTAAAAAAGGACAGGGGGGGTCCTACGAGCAGTACTTC. It specifies CATKKGQGGSYEQYF.